This is a list of T cell receptor beta chains from one sample in a study of OX40 agonist ivuxolimab in advanced cancers. Sequenced by immunoSEQ multiplex PCR; TCRdb stores in-frame clones only, minus some. The sample includes around 14,000 clones, 70% to 80% of them seen just once. The sequencing here drew on CD4+ or CD8+ T cells sorted from blood, taken in a trial of the OX40 agonist ivuxolimab. Receptors were obtained from an adult with an advanced solid tumor such as melanoma, head and neck, liver or kidney cancer. Each CDR3 is given with its conserved first and last residue. A D gene is named only where the DNA matches it firmly. Not every row has a clone size; where given, it reads once, few, many or a size class.

j_gene: TRBJ2-1
abundance: medium-sized
len: 13
d_gene: NA
v_gene: TRBV10-1
CDR3nt: TGCGCCAGCAGTGAGTCCAGTCTCCATGAGCAGTTCTTC
CDR3aa: CASSESSLHEQFF

j_gene: TRBJ2-7
abundance: NA
len: 15
d_gene: TRBD1
v_gene: TRBV5-4
CDR3nt: TGTGCCAGCAGCGCAGGGACAGGGGGTCTCTACGAGCAGTACTTC
CDR3aa: CASSAGTGGLYEQYF

j_gene: TRBJ2-1
abundance: NA
len: 13
d_gene: NA
v_gene: TRBV7-8
CDR3nt: TGTGCCAGCAGCTTAGCGGTGAACAATGAGCAGTTCTTC
CDR3aa: CASSLAVNNEQFF

j_gene: TRBJ2-1
abundance: NA
len: 11
d_gene: NA
v_gene: TRBV19
CDR3nt: TGTGCCAGTAGTAATTACAATGAGCAGTTCTTC
CDR3aa: CASSNYNEQFF

j_gene: TRBJ2-2
abundance: NA
len: 12
d_gene: NA
v_gene: TRBV9
CDR3nt: TGTGCCAGCAGCGTAGACACCGGGGAGCTGTTTTTT
CDR3aa: CASSVDTGELFF

j_gene: TRBJ1-3
abundance: NA
len: 13
d_gene: NA
v_gene: TRBV13
CDR3nt: TGTGCCAGCAGCTCGGGGACCGGAAACACCATATATTTT
CDR3aa: CASSSGTGNTIYF

j_gene: TRBJ1-5
abundance: NA
len: 15
d_gene: NA
v_gene: TRBV28
CDR3nt: TGTGCCAGCAGGGGAACAGGGTGGCGCAATCAGCCCCAGCATTTT
CDR3aa: CASRGTGWRNQPQHF

j_gene: TRBJ2-5
abundance: NA
len: 11
d_gene: NA
v_gene: TRBV19
CDR3nt: TGTGCCAGTCGGGGGCAAGAGACCCAGTACTTC
CDR3aa: CASRGQETQYF

j_gene: TRBJ2-2
abundance: NA
len: 16
d_gene: TRBD2
v_gene: TRBV4-1
CDR3nt: TGCGCCAGCAGCCAAGATACTAGCGGGATCGGCGGGGAGCTGTTTTTT
CDR3aa: CASSQDTSGIGGELFF

j_gene: TRBJ2-3
abundance: NA
len: 15
d_gene: NA
v_gene: TRBV28
CDR3nt: TGTGCCAGCCGCTTCGGGCGGTTCGGCACAGATACGCAGTATTTT
CDR3aa: CASRFGRFGTDTQYF

j_gene: TRBJ2-7
abundance: once
len: 15
d_gene: NA
v_gene: TRBV7-9
CDR3nt: TGTGCCAGCAGCCTCACTTTCGGGGTCGGCGACGAGCAGTACTTC
CDR3aa: CASSLTFGVGDEQYF

j_gene: TRBJ2-3
abundance: NA
len: 15
d_gene: NA
v_gene: TRBV11-1
CDR3nt: TGTGCCAGCAGCGCCCCCCGGGGCAGAGTAAATACGCAGTATTTT
CDR3aa: CASSAPRGRVNTQYF

j_gene: TRBJ1-1
abundance: NA
len: 13
d_gene: TRBD1
v_gene: TRBV28
CDR3nt: TGTGCCAGCACTAGAGACAGGGAACGATCAGCTTTCTTT
CDR3aa: CASTRDRERSAFF

j_gene: TRBJ2-1
abundance: NA
len: 14
d_gene: NA
v_gene: TRBV7-8
CDR3nt: TGTGCCAGCAGCTTAGGTGCGGTATACAATGAGCAGTTCTTC
CDR3aa: CASSLGAVYNEQFF